The clone carrying this TCR beta chain qualifies as large (0.1 to 1%). Its antigen is as yet unknown. Peripheral blood genomic DNA, not sorted cells or RNA, was the template. The sample is drawn from a study of T cell repertoires in aging, cancer and after chemotherapy. V trimming: 5 bases; J trimming: 4 bases; junction bases outside the gene matches: 12. CDR1 and CDR2 from the germline V gene are GTSNPN and SVGIG (reference sequence). This CDR3 spans 15 amino acids. General study results and limits: The repertoire data cannot show anything about immunological memory following chemotherapy.

TRB rearrangements spanning V, D and J were amplified using mixed TRB-A/B primers. MiXCR, applied by TCRdb to the multiplex PCR reads, yields one record per CDR3 protein. The sample carries 1,800 or so distinct CDR3 sequences, about 35% recorded once. This TCR came from a human donor with a solid tumor. Sequencing was performed on blood. This chain connects TRBV30 to TRBJ2-7; 9 bases line up with TRBD1. The CDR3 sequence is CAWSLRGQGGYEQYF. The CDR3 DNA follows: TGTGCCTGGTCGCTTCGGGGACAGGGTGGATACGAGCAGTACTTC.